Presented here are 22 T cell receptor beta chains from one specimen sequenced in a study of shared clonotypes between healthy human individuals (TCRdb year 2020). Libraries were made using the immunoSEQ multiplex PCR assay. This is the immuneACCESS table as TCRdb keeps it, with only in-frame sequences that have V and J called. A part of the clones is gone; compared with another copy, unresolved V genes explain less than half, and the rest is unexplained. This sample has some 2.1 million clones in its table, and about 95% of those were observed once. Of the sample, 0.85% to 1.3% is held by the ten largest clones. For the CD8 naive samples, CD45RO-negative cells were positively selected for CCR7, yielding a CD45RA+CCR7+ population from which TemRA cells were excluded. The source material was naive CD8+ T cells sorted from blood. According to the study, the label for this sample's cell subset or site signals: CD45RA+CCR7+. The receptors derive from a man in his late teens or twenties in good health.

This rearrangement joins TRBV9 to TRBJ2-7; 9 nucleotides match TRBD2. V lost 1 base, J lost 2 bases, and 4 bases stayed unmatched. The V gene's germline CDR1 is SGDLS and CDR2 YYNGEE. This CDR3 spans 15 amino acids. In DNA form, the CDR3 reads TGTGCCAGCAGCGTATACGCGGGAGGGCCCTACGAGCAGTACTTC. Translation gives CASSVYAGGPYEQYF.

J is TRBJ1-2 and V is TRBV4-1; no clear D. V was clipped by 6 bases and J by 8 bases, with 16 bases between them. The germline gives CDR1 MGHRA, CDR2 YSYEKL. The CDR3 is 13 residues long. The CDR3 bases are TGCGCCAGCAGTCGTGGGCCAGGTGGGGGCTACACCTTC. It yields the protein CASSRGPGGGYTF.

The V call is TRBV7-6, the J call TRBJ2-3; D is ambiguous. There are 13 residues in the CDR3. Germline-derived CDR1 and CDR2 are SGHVS and FNYEAQ. Trimming took off 0 bases at V and 5 bases at J, with 6 bases between the two ends. This CDR3 is CASSLAAEDTQYF. The CDR3 DNA is TGTGCCAGCAGCTTAGCGGCGGAAGATACGCAGTATTTT.

Note on this clone: This CDR3 fails to terminate in the conserved phenylalanine or tryptophan, so it likely reflects a read error. This chain joins TRBV2 and TRBJ1-5; D is uncertain. This CDR3 comprises 14 residues. Germline V gene lookup returns CDR1 SNHLY and CDR2 FYNNEI. Deletions cut 1 base from V and 3 bases from J, with 7 bases between. CDR3 bases: TGTGCCAGCAGTGAAGAAGGCTACAATCAGCCCCAGCATCTT. The encoded protein is CASSEEGYNQPQHL.

The chain employs TRBV28 and TRBJ1-6; unclear D gene. Germline lookup yields CDR1 MDHEN and CDR2 SYDVKM. The CDR3 has 12 amino acids. Deletions cut 3 bases from V and 8 bases from J, with 5 bases between. The DNA of the CDR3 is TGTGCCAGCAGTTTCCAGTATTCACCCCTCCACTTT. Translation: CASSFQYSPLHF.

J is TRBJ2-7 and V is TRBV5-1; weak D call: TRBD1 (5 bases). The CDR3 extends over 14 amino acids. The ends were cut back, 0 bases at V and 2 bases at J, with 9 bases in the middle. CDR1 and CDR2 from the germline V gene are SGHRS and YFSETQ. CDR3 residues: CASSLGRETYEQYF. The CDR3 nucleotides read TGCGCCAGCAGCTTGGGCAGGGAAACCTACGAGCAGTACTTC.

Here the CDR3 DNA reads TGTGCCAGCAGCCAGGGGGACAGCCACTACGAGCAGTACTTC. Protein sequence: CASSQGDSHYEQYF. The chain links TRBV13 to TRBJ2-7; 7 bases are a match to TRBD1. V gave up 5 bases and J gave up 3 bases; unmatched junction bases: 7. Germline lookup yields CDR1 PRHDT and CDR2 FYEKMQ (reference sequence). The CDR3 runs to 14 residues.

The chain couples TRBV15 to TRBJ2-6; no definite D call. Germline V gene data show CDR1 as LNHNV and CDR2 as YYDKDF (reference sequence). Trimming removed 0 bases from V and 0 bases from J, with 9 bases in between. The CDR3 consists of 17 residues. In DNA, the CDR3 is TGTGCCACCAGCAGAGATGACGGCTCCTCTGGGGCCAACGTCCTGACTTTC. This encodes CATSRDDGSSGANVLTF.

This chain uses TRBV4-3 with TRBJ1-1, with D unresolved. Between the trimmed V and J ends, which lost 1 base and 0 bases, there was a span of 9 bases. CDR1 is LGHNA and CDR2 is YSLEER in the germline V gene. This CDR3 contains 15 residues. CDR3 in DNA: TGCGCCAGCAGCCAAGGTCCGGTGATGAACACTGAAGCTTTCTTT. Protein sequence: CASSQGPVMNTEAFF.

CDR3 loop: CASSQDQGADTEAFF. The CDR3, as DNA: TGCGCCAGCAGCCAAGACCAGGGGGCCGACACTGAAGCTTTCTTT. The chain links TRBV4-3 to TRBJ1-1; 8 bases are a match to TRBD1. CDR3 length: 15 residues. The J segment lost 3 bases and the V segment lost 0 bases, leaving 3 bases of the junction unmatched. Per the germline V gene, CDR1 is LGHNA and CDR2 is YSLEER.

Turning to this clone: Other DNA sequences in this specimen translate into the identical CDR3. The CDR3 DNA sequence: TGTGCCAGCAGCCCGGGACTAGCGGTCTACGAGCAGTACTTC. It yields the protein CASSPGLAVYEQYF. V and J are TRBV5-6 and TRBJ2-7; 11 bases line up with TRBD2. The CDR3 consists of 14 residues. Trimming cost V 4 bases and J 3 bases; bases outside gene matches: 3. The V gene's germline CDR1 is SGHDT and CDR2 YYEEEE.

With respect to this clone: Other DNA variants within this sample encode the same CDR3. V and J are TRBV15 and TRBJ2-7, with unresolved D. V lost 0 bases to trimming and J lost 4 bases, with 4 bases between them. The CDR3 is 12 residues long. CDR1 and CDR2 from the germline V gene are LNHNV and YYDKDF (reference sequence). CDR3 coding DNA: TGTGCCACCAGCAGAGATAGTTACGAGCAGTACTTC. This encodes CATSRDSYEQYF.

The genes are TRBV7-6 and TRBJ2-7; 9 bases match TRBD2. CDR3 size: 16 residues. The ends lost 0 bases at V and 5 bases at J; junction bases unmatched: 8. Germline CDR1 is SGHVS and CDR2 is FNYEAQ. CDR3 sequence: CASSLAQAGGPNEQYF. CDR3 coding DNA: TGTGCCAGCAGCTTAGCGCAGGCGGGGGGGCCCAACGAGCAGTACTTC.

On this clone: The sample contains more than one DNA sequence encoding this CDR3. The V call is TRBV19, the J call TRBJ2-1, with a weak D call TRBD2 (6 bases). CDR3 length: 14 residues. Trimming removed 3 bases at V and 4 bases at J, with 10 bases between. The germline CDR1 and CDR2 sequences are LNHDA and SQIVND (reference sequence). This CDR3 is CASSMGGRYNEQFF. The DNA of the CDR3 is TGTGCCAGTAGTATGGGAGGCAGGTACAATGAGCAGTTCTTC. Full variable domain (outside the CDR3, taken from reference TRBV19 and TRBJ2-1): DGGITQSPKYLFRKEGQNVTLSCEQNLNHDAMYWYRQDPGQGLRLIYYSQIVNDFQKGDIAEGYSVSREKKESFPLTVTSAQKNPTAFYLCASSMGGRYNEQFFGPGTRLTVL.

The chain combines TRBV5-6 with TRBJ2-7; D might be TRBD1 (7 bases). CDR3 size: 12 residues. V was trimmed by 9 bases and J by 5 bases, leaving 15 bases between them. Per germline, CDR1 SGHDT and CDR2 YYEEEE. For the CDR3, the DNA is TGTGCCATCGACAGGGAGGTCGACGAGCAGTACTTC. Encoded protein: CAIDREVDEQYF.

The rearrangement links TRBV28 to TRBJ2-3; TRBD2 is a possible D gene (6 bases). This CDR3 contains 15 residues. The V gene lost 2 bases and the J gene lost 2 bases, with 11 bases spanning the gap. In germline, CDR1 is MDHEN, CDR2 SYDVKM. The CDR3 spells CASSLMGGNTDTQYF. CDR3 coding DNA: TGTGCCAGCAGTTTAATGGGGGGTAACACAGATACGCAGTATTTT. Drawing the rest from reference TRBV28 and TRBJ2-3, the complete variable domain is DVKVTQSSRYLVKRTGEKVFLECVQDMDHENMFWYRQDPGLGLRLIYFSYDVKMKEKGDIPEGYSVSREKKERFSLILESASTNQTSMYLCASSLMGGNTDTQYFGPGTRLTVL.

CDR3 region: CASSPHWDGTDYGYTF. The CDR3 DNA reads TGTGCCAGCAGTCCCCACTGGGACGGGACGGATTATGGCTACACCTTC. This chain joins TRBV2 and TRBJ1-2, with D possibly matching TRBD1 (5 bases). Germline V gene lookup returns CDR1 SNHLY and CDR2 FYNNEI. Trimming left V 5 bases short and J 5 bases short, with 21 bases between. The CDR3 is 16 residues long.

J is TRBJ1-1 and V is TRBV5-1; no firm D call. With 0 bases removed from V and 6 bases from J, the gap between germline ends came to 18 bases. CDR1 and CDR2 from the germline V gene are SGHRS and YFSETQ. This CDR3 comprises 16 residues. The CDR3 region is CASSLAPGLGYPEAFF. In DNA, the CDR3 is TGCGCCAGCAGCTTGGCGCCCGGGTTGGGTTATCCTGAAGCTTTCTTT.

Of note for this clone: The sample carries other DNA sequences with the same CDR3. This rearrangement joins TRBV27 to TRBJ2-2; D is undetermined. The germline CDR1 and CDR2 sequences are MNHEY and SMNVEV (reference sequence). The CDR3 length is 14 residues. V was clipped by 4 bases and J by 2 bases, with 8 bases between them. DNA for the CDR3: TGTGCCAGCAGTTCGGGTCTTAACACCGGGGAGCTGTTTTTT. Encoded protein: CASSSGLNTGELFF.

The rearrangement joins TRBV2 to TRBJ2-1; no clear D. Trimming cost V 0 bases and J 0 bases, with 6 bases left between them. From germline, CDR1 is SNHLY and CDR2 FYNNEI. This CDR3 spans 15 amino acids. This chain's CDR3 is CASSEAASSYNEQFF. The CDR3 coding sequence is TGTGCCAGCAGTGAAGCGGCGAGCTCCTACAATGAGCAGTTCTTC.

The chain carries TRBV16 and TRBJ2-7, with 9 bases aligning to TRBD1. The CDR3 is made up of 15 amino acids. CDR1 is KGHSY, CDR2 FQNENV, per germline. Unmatched junction bases numbered 8, after V lost 4 bases and J lost 4 bases. CDR3 amino acids: CASSPQDRGGYEQYF. CDR3 DNA: TGTGCCAGCAGCCCCCAGGACAGGGGAGGGTACGAGCAGTACTTC.

The chain couples TRBV27 to TRBJ2-7; 9 bases match TRBD1. The ends lost 6 bases at V and 5 bases at J; junction bases unmatched: 8. The CDR3 runs to 14 residues. Germline values: CDR1 MNHEY, CDR2 SMNVEV (reference sequence). The DNA for the CDR3 is TGTGCCAGCAGGGATCCGGGACAGGGCAACGAGCAGTACTTC. It encodes CASRDPGQGNEQYF.